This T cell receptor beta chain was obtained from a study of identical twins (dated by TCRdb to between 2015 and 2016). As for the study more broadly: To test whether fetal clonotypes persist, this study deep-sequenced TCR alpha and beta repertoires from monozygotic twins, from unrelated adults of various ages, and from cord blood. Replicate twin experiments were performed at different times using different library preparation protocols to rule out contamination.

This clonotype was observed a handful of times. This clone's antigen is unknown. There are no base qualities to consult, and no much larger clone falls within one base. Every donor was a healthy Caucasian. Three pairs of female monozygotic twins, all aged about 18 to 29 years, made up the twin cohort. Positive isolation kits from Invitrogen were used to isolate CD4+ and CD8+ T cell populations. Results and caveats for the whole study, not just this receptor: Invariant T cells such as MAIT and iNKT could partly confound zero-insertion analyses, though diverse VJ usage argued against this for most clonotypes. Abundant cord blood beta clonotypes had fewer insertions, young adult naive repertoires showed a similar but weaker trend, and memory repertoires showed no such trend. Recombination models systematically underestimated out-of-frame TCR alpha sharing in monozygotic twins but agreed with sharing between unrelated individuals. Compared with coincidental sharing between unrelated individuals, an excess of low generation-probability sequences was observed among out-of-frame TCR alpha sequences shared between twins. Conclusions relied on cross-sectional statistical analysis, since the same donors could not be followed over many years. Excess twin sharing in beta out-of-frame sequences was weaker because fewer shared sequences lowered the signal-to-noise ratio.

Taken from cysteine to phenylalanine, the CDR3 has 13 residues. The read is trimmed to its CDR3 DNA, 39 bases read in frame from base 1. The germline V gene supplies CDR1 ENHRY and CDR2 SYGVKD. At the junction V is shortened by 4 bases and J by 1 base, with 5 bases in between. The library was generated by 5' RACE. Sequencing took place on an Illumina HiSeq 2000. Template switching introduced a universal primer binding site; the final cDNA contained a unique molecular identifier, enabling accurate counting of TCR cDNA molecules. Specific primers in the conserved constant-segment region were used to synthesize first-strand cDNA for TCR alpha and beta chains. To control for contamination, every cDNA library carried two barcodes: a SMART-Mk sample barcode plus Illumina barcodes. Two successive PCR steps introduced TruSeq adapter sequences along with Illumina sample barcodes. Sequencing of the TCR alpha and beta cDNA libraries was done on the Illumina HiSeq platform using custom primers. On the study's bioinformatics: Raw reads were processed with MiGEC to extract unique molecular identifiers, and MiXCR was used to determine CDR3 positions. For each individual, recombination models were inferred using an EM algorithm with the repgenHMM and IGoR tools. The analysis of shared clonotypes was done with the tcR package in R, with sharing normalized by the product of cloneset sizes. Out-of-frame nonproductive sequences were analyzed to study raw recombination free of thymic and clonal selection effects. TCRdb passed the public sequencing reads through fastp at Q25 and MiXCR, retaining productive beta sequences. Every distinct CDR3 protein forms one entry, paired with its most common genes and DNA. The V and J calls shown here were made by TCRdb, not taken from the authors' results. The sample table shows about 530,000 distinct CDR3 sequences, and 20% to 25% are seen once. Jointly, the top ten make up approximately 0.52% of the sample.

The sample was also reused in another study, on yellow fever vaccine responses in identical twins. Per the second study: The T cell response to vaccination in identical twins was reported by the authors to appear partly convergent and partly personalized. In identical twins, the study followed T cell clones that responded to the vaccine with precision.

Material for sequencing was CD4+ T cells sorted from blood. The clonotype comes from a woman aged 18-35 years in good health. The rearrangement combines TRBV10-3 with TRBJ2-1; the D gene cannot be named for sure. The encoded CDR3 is CAISAISYNEQFF. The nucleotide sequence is TGTGCCATCAGTGCCATTTCCTACAATGAGCAGTTCTTC.